The source of this T cell receptor beta chain is a study of molecular identifiers for immune sequencing clone quantification. For the study at large: In the replicates, RNA derived from around 20,000 or 99,000 naive CD8 cells was divided into five parts, and four were sequenced. Study-wide points: Molecules of identical TCR sharing a barcode could underestimate highly expanded clone sizes. In CMV-specific effectors, clones above 20 copies held over 99% of molecules; naive, under 1%.

TCR libraries were built in bulk with a published protocol and specific TCR primers. From the PCR reads, TCRdb called clonotypes with MiXCR, one entry per CDR3 protein. The repertoire includes about half a million distinct CDR3 sequences, 20% to 25% of them detected once, and more than 0.8% sits in the top ten. The CDR3 is made up of 16 amino acids. Germline CDR1 is SGHAT and CDR2 is FQNNGV. V was clipped by 5 bases and J by 6 bases, with 23 bases between them. This clonotype was detected ten times or more. The antigen remains undetermined. This receptor was obtained from a human donor in good health. Some libraries in this study had Jurkat cell RNA spiked in. The V and J genes are TRBV11-2 and TRBJ2-7; tentative D call: TRBD1 (6 bases). The specimen sequenced was naive CD8+ T cells from blood, with Jurkat cell RNA spiked in. Indicated subset: FACS-sorted CD8+CD4-CCR7+CD45RA+ naive T cells. Written as DNA, the CDR3 is TGTGCCAGCAGCCCGCAGATGGGACACGCGTCTCTCGAGCAGTACTTC. Residues: CASSPQMGHASLEQYF.